This T cell receptor beta chain was captured by sequencing in a study of blood T cell repertoires in COVID-19. The germline gives CDR1 GTSNPN, CDR2 SVGIG (reference sequence). V trimming: 1 base; J trimming: 5 bases; junction bases outside the gene matches: 4. The CDR3 totals 14 residues. Repertoires were generated with immunoSEQ multiplex PCR, while TCRdb's copy carries only in-frame clones and drops some. The sample has about 310,000 clones, 89% seen once; the top ten hold roughly 8.9%. The sample taken for sequencing was PBMCs or T cells enriched from blood (not recorded which). The sequence derives from a woman in her thirties or forties who had recovered from COVID-19. The V gene is TRBV30, the J gene TRBJ2-5; 10 bases are shared with TRBD2. CDR3 in DNA: TGTGCCTGGAGTGAGGGACTAGCGTCGGAGACCCAGTACTTC. Translation gives CAWSEGLASETQYF. Looking up the rest from reference TRBV30 and TRBJ2-5 gives the full variable domain: SQTIHQWPATLVQPVGSPLSLECTVEGTSNPNLYWYRQAAGRGLQLLFYSVGIGQISSEVPQNLSASRPQDRQFILSSKKLLLSDSGFYLCAWSEGLASETQYFGPGTRLLVL.